Listed below are T cell receptor beta chains from one sample, sequenced in a study of monozygotic twins with inflammatory bowel disease. Reprocessing the 5' RACE reads, TCRdb reports a single entry for every CDR3 protein and omits DNA. The sample yields roughly 150,000 distinct CDR3 sequences, of which the top ten take up 2.8%. Material for sequencing was blood. Every receptor here comes from a human donor with ulcerative colitis or Crohn's disease, or a healthy co-twin of an affected twin (not recorded which). Each CDR3 is given with its conserved first and last residue. Not all rows give a size; the values are once, few, many and, for expanded clones, a class.

CDR3 length | J gene | V gene | clone size | CDR3 protein
17 | TRBJ1-5 | TRBV3-1 | . | CASSQDLVQYSNQPQHF
13 | TRBJ2-5 | TRBV18 | . | CASSQRGQETQYF
13 | TRBJ1-2 | TRBV28 | . | CASSTQGFGGYTF
13 | TRBJ2-7 | TRBV7-9 | . | CASSFGTLDGQYF
14 | TRBJ2-2 | TRBV15 | . | CATSRETNTGELFF
13 | TRBJ2-1 | TRBV27 | medium-sized | CASSLELYNEQFF
15 | TRBJ2-3 | TRBV27 | . | CASSSSPTSLGTQYF
14 | TRBJ2-1 | TRBV7-9 | . | CASKDSSAYNEQFF
14 | TRBJ2-3 | TRBV20-1 | . | CSARRLVGTDTQYF
18 | TRBJ1-3 | TRBV5-6 | . | CASSSVGQAGLSGNTIYF
18 | TRBJ2-2 | TRBV24-1 | . | CATSDFYSGTANTGELFF